This T cell receptor beta chain is drawn from a study of T cells after yellow fever vaccination. Germline values: CDR1 SGHAT, CDR2 FQNNGV. The ends were cut back, 7 bases at V and 0 bases at J, with 23 bases in the middle. This CDR3 is built from 18 residues. The authors made TCR cDNA by 5'RACE template switching, adding a universal primer site and UMIs. TCRdb processed the 5' RACE reads anew with MiXCR; each CDR3 protein has one entry. The sample yields approximately 580,000 distinct CDR3 sequences, about 15% seen once. Study conclusions and caveats: Most clones from primary vaccination resurfaced after the booster (roughly 96% CD4, over 85% CD8).

As regards this clonotype: What it binds is unknown.

J is TRBJ2-3 and V is TRBV11-2; D is possibly TRBD2 (7 bases). Source: PBMCs, taken more than 4 days after the first yellow fever vaccination. This sequence originates from a man aged 18 to 30 who received the YFV17D yellow fever vaccine. CDR3 protein: CASKGGGGAFTSTDTQYF. In nucleotides, the CDR3 is TGTGCCAGCAAGGGAGGTGGGGGGGCCTTTACTAGCACAGATACGCAGTATTTT.